The rows below give T cell receptor beta chains drawn from one sample of a study of blood T cell repertoires in COVID-19. Profiling relied on immunoSEQ multiplex PCR, and the TCRdb table lists in-frame clones only, not all of them. Here the sample spans around 200,000 clones, 80% to 85% being singletons. Material for sequencing was peripheral blood. These receptors were taken from a man in his fifties with active or convalescent COVID-19. CDR3s leave out the opening cysteine and the closing phenylalanine or tryptophan.

V: TRBV18
CDR3: ASHPPRSLQLAASSYNEQF

V: TRBV4-2
CDR3: ASSLSGASGGYEQY

V: TRBV19
CDR3: ASSRRIATNEKLF

V: TRBV14
CDR3: ASSRDRGQFYGYT

V: TRBV15
CDR3: ATSRDEFQPQH

V: TRBV27
CDR3: ASSFPRTVTNYGYT

V: TRBV19
CDR3: ASSIPGTEYNQPQH

V: TRBV5-1
CDR3: ASSFDRVYTGELF

V: TRBV19
CDR3: ASSMGGGGDEQF

V: TRBV10-2
CDR3: ASRLTGGPYEAF

V: TRBV7-9
CDR3: ASSLEDKNSPLH

V: TRBV5-5
CDR3: ASSTTGVSNQPQH

V: TRBV9
CDR3: ASSVGREGAGYGYT

V: TRBV15
CDR3: ATNPGDRGTEAF

V: TRBV7-2
CDR3: ASSGDSRYEQY

V: TRBV7-3
CDR3: ASSPGLGGDTQY

V: TRBV7-6
CDR3: ASSLAGGRSYNEQF

V: TRBV23-1
CDR3: ASSNLTGDEQY

V: TRBV5-8
CDR3: ASSFRTGRPGN

V: TRBV2
CDR3: ASRALASGAYEQY

V: TRBV5-4
CDR3: ASSFKTHNTGELF

V: TRBV5-1
CDR3: ASSRAPTGSTDTQY

V: TRBV5-1
CDR3: ASKAGASSYEQY

V: TRBV7-2
CDR3: ASSARDMNTGELF

V: TRBV10-3
CDR3: ATREEGMISGYT

V: TRBV24-1
CDR3: ATSDSSGGPKGEQF

V: TRBV5-6
CDR3: ASNLGLALGTQY

V: TRBV27
CDR3: ASSLMDKGTDTQY

V: TRBV7-6
CDR3: ASSLASGGAGETQY

V: TRBV4-2
CDR3: ASSQVTGGEGDTEAF

V: TRBV30
CDR3: AWSHRTQWRDQY

V: TRBV12-3/TRBV12-4
CDR3: ASTSGSGTEAF

V: TRBV2
CDR3: ASSGTGVSPSGANVLT

V: TRBV30
CDR3: AWSGDRNQPQH

V: TRBV5-1
CDR3: ASSSQAGLATDTQY

V: TRBV4-1
CDR3: ASSQDEGETQY

V: TRBV12-3/TRBV12-4
CDR3: ASSLIRDTEAF

V: TRBV12-3/TRBV12-4
CDR3: ASSPGYEQY

V: TRBV4-1
CDR3: ASSQEGASTNYGYT

V: TRBV29-1
CDR3: SVVLQGKNYGYT

V: TRBV28
CDR3: ASSFRQGYNEQF

V: TRBV7-8
CDR3: ASNPDDRANPNYGYT

V: TRBV5-1
CDR3: ASSSTGDRYGYT

V: TRBV14
CDR3: ASSQYPAPDIQY

V: TRBV7-3
CDR3: ASTWGGSAGELF

V: TRBV7-9
CDR3: ASSSIRGRDTEAF

V: TRBV6-2/TRBV6-3
CDR3: ASSVMGPNTEAF

V: TRBV2
CDR3: ASSGKRLGIEQF

V: TRBV15
CDR3: ATSRAGTGNEKLF

V: TRBV28
CDR3: ATNVRDSSPHTQY

V: TRBV30
CDR3: AGQPPGNSPLH

V: TRBV18
CDR3: ASSPDNGVYEQY